This T cell receptor beta chain originates from a study of CD8+ T cells in alopecia areata. Looking at the study overall: The investigators scored severity in treated patients by the percentage of affected scalp area.

Extracted RNA was reverse transcribed into cDNA, the sequencing template. Only in-frame clones appear in the TCRdb table, and some are missing; sequencing was by immunoSEQ multiplex PCR. This repertoire shows some 170,000 clones, approximately 59% found once; its top ten account for 16%. The treatment is: oral pan-JAK inhibitor, 5-10 mg twice daily. The V gene lost 2 bases and the J gene lost 1 base, with 11 bases spanning the gap. The CDR3 totals 15 residues. Germline values: CDR1 SNHLY, CDR2 FYNNEI. Sequencing was performed on CD4+ T cells sorted from blood, taken at approximately week 60, from a patient treated with tofacitinib. The clonotype was recovered from a human donor with alopecia areata. This chain links TRBV2 with TRBJ1-1; TRBD1 might be the D (5 bases). The CDR3 DNA reads as TGTGCCAGCAGTGAACATGGGGGTGGGAACACTGAAGCTTTCTTT. Translating it yields CASSEHGGGNTEAFF. Full variable domain (missing parts from reference TRBV2 and TRBJ1-1): EPEVTQTPSHQVTQMGQEVILRCVPISNHLYFYWYRQILGQKVEFLVSFYNNEISEKSEIFDDQFSVERPDGSNFTLKIRSTKLEDSAMYFCASSEHGGGNTEAFFGQGTRLTVV.